What follows are 20 T cell receptor beta chains derived from one specimen sequenced in a study of shared clonotypes between healthy human individuals. Profiled with immunoSEQ multiplex PCR; TCRdb holds only in-frame clones, not every one. In the table there are over a million clones, around 78% of which are singletons. Sequenced material: memory CD4+ T cells from PBMCs. Subset here: CD45RA-negative fraction. The receptors were sampled from a young man in good health. Some clones in this sample may be carry-over from other donors' samples.

The chain combines TRBV29-1 with TRBJ2-5, with D perhaps matching TRBD2 (5 bases). Germline V CDR1 and CDR2: SQVTM, ANQGSEA. With 2 bases removed from V and 12 bases from J, the gap between germline ends came to 10 bases. This CDR3 has 10 residues. The CDR3 is CSVERLGEYF. CDR3 in DNA: TGCAGCGTTGAAAGATTGGGAGAGTACTTC. The full variable domain, its missing parts supplied by reference TRBV29-1 and TRBJ2-5, is SAVISQKPSRDICQRGTSLTIQCQVDSQVTMMFWYRQQPGQSLTLIATANQGSEATYESGFVIDKFPISRPNLTFSTLTVSNMSPEDSSIYLCSVERLGEYFGPGTRLLVL.

This chain connects TRBV19 to TRBJ1-2, with 7 bases that match TRBD1. The CDR3 runs 15 residues. J gave up 0 bases and V 9 bases, and 10 bases lay outside the gene matches. The germline V gene encodes CDR1 LNHDA and CDR2 SQIVND (reference sequence). The CDR3 region has the DNA TGTGCCAGCCGAATAGGGGGCTCGACTAACTATGGCTACACCTTC. This codes for CASRIGGSTNYGYTF. The full variable domain, with the rest looked up from reference TRBV19 and TRBJ1-2, is DGGITQSPKYLFRKEGQNVTLSCEQNLNHDAMYWYRQDPGQGLRLIYYSQIVNDFQKGDIAEGYSVSREKKESFPLTVTSAQKNPTAFYLCASRIGGSTNYGYTFGSGTRLTVV.

The chain joins TRBV18 to TRBJ2-1; tentative D call: TRBD2 (6 bases). The V end was cut by 2 bases, the J end by 3 bases, with 11 bases between. The CDR3 sequence is 15 residues long. CDR1 is KGHSH, CDR2 LQKENI, per germline. CDR3: CASSPTGVVYNEQFF. The CDR3 bases are TGTGCCAGCTCACCAACGGGAGTAGTCTACAATGAGCAGTTCTTC.

This clone has more than one count but fewer than ten. The chain combines TRBV6-1 with TRBJ1-1, with D tentatively TRBD1 (6 bases). CDR1 and CDR2 from the germline V gene are MNHNS and SASEGT. The CDR3 sequence is 14 residues long. Trimming removed 2 bases from V and 7 bases from J, with 14 bases in between. The CDR3 spells CASSEFTGPVEAFF. The CDR3 region has the DNA TGTGCCAGCAGTGAATTTACAGGGCCCGTTGAAGCTTTCTTT.

The gene calls are TRBV28 and TRBJ2-1, with no clear D. The CDR3 length is 13 residues. Per germline, CDR1 MDHEN and CDR2 SYDVKM. V was pared by 2 bases and J by 9 bases, with 11 bases between. The CDR3: CASSLIHSGEQFF. Written as DNA, the CDR3 is TGTGCCAGCAGTTTAATCCACTCGGGTGAGCAGTTCTTC.

The V gene is TRBV5-1, the J gene TRBJ2-5; 8 bases map to TRBD1. Trimming cost V 0 bases and J 2 bases; bases outside gene matches: 6. CDR3 length equals 16 residues. The germline V gene encodes CDR1 SGHRS and CDR2 YFSETQ. The CDR3 nucleotides read TGCGCCAGCAGCTTGGGGGCAGGGGGCCAACAAGAGACCCAGTACTTC. Translated: CASSLGAGGQQETQYF.

V usage is TRBV30 and J usage is TRBJ2-1; TRBD2 aligns across 7 bases. The CDR3 totals 13 residues. Germline V gene data show CDR1 as GTSNPN and CDR2 as SVGIG (reference sequence). V trimming: 5 bases; J trimming: 5 bases; junction bases outside the gene matches: 6. The CDR3 spells CAWSGLGHNEQFF. As DNA, the CDR3 is TGTGCCTGGTCCGGACTAGGACACAATGAGCAGTTCTTC.

V is TRBV6-4 and J is TRBJ1-1, with TRBD1 identical over 11 bases. Per germline, CDR1 MRHNA and CDR2 SNTAGT. V was clipped by 6 bases and J by 10 bases; unmatched bases: 10. The CDR3 length is 14 residues. The CDR3 protein is CASRETGTGGVAFF. Here the CDR3 DNA reads TGTGCCAGCAGGGAGACCGGGACAGGGGGTGTAGCTTTCTTT.

This clone came up a few times. V gene TRBV5-1 combines with J gene TRBJ2-3, with D possibly TRBD2 on 7 matching bases. The CDR3 sequence is 15 residues long. Looked up from germline, CDR1 is SGHRS and CDR2 is YFSETQ. V was pared by 5 bases and J by 4 bases, with 17 bases between. Here the CDR3 DNA reads TGCGCCAGCAGGGATAGGGGGGGCGCAGCAGATACGCAGTATTTT. Translated, it gives CASRDRGGAADTQYF. The variable domain in full, completed from reference TRBV5-1 and TRBJ2-3, reads KAGVTQTPRYLIKTRGQQVTLSCSPISGHRSVSWYQQTPGQGLQFLFEYFSETQRNKGNFPGRFSGRQFSNSRSEMNVSTLELGDSALYLCASRDRGGAADTQYFGPGTRLTVL.

This chain links TRBV11-2 with TRBJ1-2; D gene uncertain. The CDR3 is made up of 11 amino acids. CDR1 and CDR2 (germline): SGHAT, FQNNGV. The V end lost 2 bases, the J end lost 12 bases, and 10 bases lay between the germline ends. This chain's CDR3 is CASSLLEDHTF. As DNA, the CDR3 is TGTGCCAGCAGCTTATTAGAGGACCACACCTTC.

The rearrangement uses TRBV2 and TRBJ1-5, with D tentatively TRBD1 (5 bases). The CDR3 contains 15 residues. Germline CDR1 is SNHLY and CDR2 is FYNNEI. Trimming left V 8 bases short and J 5 bases short, with 19 bases between. The CDR3, as DNA: TGTGCCAGCTCATTCCGGCCTAGGGGCGATCAGCCCCAGCATTTT. The encoded protein is CASSFRPRGDQPQHF.

The chain uses TRBV2 and TRBJ2-1, with 7 nucleotides matching TRBD1. This CDR3 has 15 residues. The trim removed 6 bases at V and 0 bases at J, leaving 5 bases unmatched. Germline values: CDR1 SNHLY, CDR2 FYNNEI. DNA for the CDR3: TGTGCCAGCAGCCAGGGGGACCTCTCCTACAATGAGCAGTTCTTC. Residues: CASSQGDLSYNEQFF.

This clone was counted a single time. The gene calls are TRBV25-1 and TRBJ2-7; D is possibly TRBD1 (5 bases). The V and J ends lost 7 bases and 3 bases respectively, with 7 bases between them. This CDR3 spans 11 amino acids. Germline V gives CDR1 MGHDK, CDR2 SYGVNS. The CDR3 loop reads CASKDNYEQYF. In nucleotides, the CDR3 is TGTGCCAGCAAGGACAACTACGAGCAGTACTTC.

The V call is TRBV19, the J call TRBJ1-5; maybe TRBD1 (6 bases). This CDR3 contains 14 residues. Germline lookup yields CDR1 LNHDA and CDR2 SQIVND (reference sequence). Deletions cut 9 bases from V and 2 bases from J, with 14 bases between. CDR3 nucleotide sequence: TGTGCCAGCCGGCAGGGGATTGGCAATCAGCCCCAGCATTTT. Translated: CASRQGIGNQPQHF.

Only one count was recorded for this clone. The chain combines TRBV5-1 with TRBJ2-3; D not certain. V was clipped by 1 base and J by 4 bases, with 10 bases between them. Germline V lookup: CDR1 SGHRS, CDR2 YFSETQ. CDR3 length: 14 residues. The CDR3 protein is CASSLTFNSDTQYF. DNA for the CDR3: TGCGCCAGCAGCTTGACCTTCAACTCAGATACGCAGTATTTT.

V is TRBV19 and J is TRBJ1-3, with no clear D. V dropped 3 bases and J dropped 0 bases, with 12 bases sitting between them. This CDR3 contains 16 residues. Germline V gene lookup returns CDR1 LNHDA and CDR2 SQIVND (reference sequence). The CDR3 coding sequence is TGTGCCAGTAGTATCCGGACCGATTACTCTGGAAACACCATATATTTT. Its protein is CASSIRTDYSGNTIYF.

The chain uses TRBV9 and TRBJ2-3; the match to TRBD2 covers 16 bases. The CDR3 is 17 amino acids. J was trimmed by 6 bases and V by 4 bases; bases with no gene match: 8. Germline V gives CDR1 SGDLS, CDR2 YYNGEE. The DNA of the CDR3 is TGTGCCAGCAGCCCAGGGGGACTAGCGGGAGGGCAGGATACGCAGTATTTT. This sequence encodes CASSPGGLAGGQDTQYF.

As to this clone: Other DNA sequences from this sample encode an identical CDR3 as well. V and J are TRBV28 and TRBJ1-1; D call uncertain. The ends were cut back, 5 bases at V and 1 base at J, with 8 bases in the middle. CDR3 size: 13 residues. Germline CDR1 and CDR2: MDHEN and SYDVKM. CDR3 in amino acids: CASSPRQNTEAFF. CDR3 nucleotides: TGTGCCAGCAGTCCAAGACAGAACACTGAAGCTTTCTTT.

The rearrangement links TRBV30 to TRBJ1-1, with unresolved D. Trimming removed 2 bases at V and 0 bases at J, with 13 bases between. CDR1 and CDR2 (germline): GTSNPN, SVGIG (reference sequence). This CDR3 spans 15 amino acids. The CDR3 loop reads CAWSSDLQMNTEAFF. The DNA of the CDR3 is TGTGCCTGGAGTTCAGACCTCCAAATGAACACTGAAGCTTTCTTT.

The V gene is TRBV2, the J gene TRBJ2-1, with D perhaps TRBD1 (6 bases). Trimming stripped 6 bases from V and 0 bases from J, with 12 bases between. CDR3 length: 15 amino acids. Germline-derived CDR1 and CDR2 are SNHLY and FYNNEI. CDR3 amino acids: CASRAGTSSYNEQFF. The CDR3 DNA sequence: TGTGCCAGCAGGGCCGGGACAAGCTCCTACAATGAGCAGTTCTTC.